Listed below are T cell receptor beta chains from one sample, sequenced in a study of regulatory T cells in long-lasting Graves disease. MiXCR, run by TCRdb on the multiplex PCR reads, gives a single entry per CDR3 protein. Of 370,000 or so distinct CDR3 sequences detected, 15% to 20% appear once; the ten largest clones hold 20% to 25%. These sequences were also reported in another study, on T cells in Graves' hyperthyroidism and ophthalmopathy.

The specimen comprised peripheral blood mononuclear cells (PBMCs), sampled at new diagnosis, from a patient treated with antithyroid drugs. The source is a woman aged 18-30 years with Graves disease. CDR3s include the opening cysteine and the closing phenylalanine or tryptophan. The D gene is left open where the match is weak. Clone size is shown for a subset of rows, as once, few, many or a class of expanded clone.

D gene,J gene,V gene,clone size,CDR3 DNA,CDR3 protein
NA,TRBJ2-1,TRBV7-8,few,TGTGCCAGCAGCTTGCGTAGAGGGGGCAATGAGCAGTTCTTC,CASSLRRGGNEQFF
NA,TRBJ1-1,TRBV28,many,TGTGCCAGCAGGGCCGGAGGGACCTACACTGAAGCTTTCTTT,CASRAGGTYTEAFF
NA,TRBJ1-2,TRBV11-1,many,TGTGCCAGCAGCTTAGGGGGACCGTCGGGAGGCTACACCTTC,CASSLGGPSGGYTF
NA,TRBJ1-2,TRBV10-3,once,TGTGCCATCACCGACCAGGGGCGGAGTATGTATGGCTACACCTTC,CAITDQGRSMYGYTF
NA,TRBJ1-1,TRBV14,NA,TGTGCCAGCAGCCAAGTCCCGGCCGGACAGCCCCACACTGAAGCTTTCTTT,CASSQVPAGQPHTEAFF
NA,TRBJ1-3,TRBV4-2,few,TGTGCCAGCAGCCAAGAGAGGTTTCGACAGATCTCTGGAAACACCATATATTTT,CASSQERFRQISGNTIYF
TRBD1,TRBJ2-7,TRBV2,NA,TGTGCCAGCAGAAGGGGCAGGGGGCTCGAGCAGTACTTC,CASRRGRGLEQYF
NA,TRBJ2-7,TRBV6-1,once,TGTGCCAGCAGCCCTCGGGGGTACGGCTCCTACGAGCAGTACTTC,CASSPRGYGSYEQYF
NA,TRBJ2-1,TRBV5-6,many,TGTGCCAGCAGCTTGGGCACCCTCAATGAGCAGTTCTTC,CASSLGTLNEQFF
NA,TRBJ1-6,TRBV4-1,NA,TGCGCCAGCAGCCAAGAGGGGGGGGCAGGGTGGTCACCCCTCCACTTT,CASSQEGGAGWSPLHF
NA,TRBJ2-7,TRBV5-4,few,TGTGCCAGCAGCCAAGGACAAGCCTACGAGCAGTACTTC,CASSQGQAYEQYF
TRBD2,TRBJ2-3,TRBV27,many,TGTGCCAGCAGTTTACAGGAGACTAGCGGGAGGCGGACAGATACGCAGTATTTT,CASSLQETSGRRTDTQYF
NA,TRBJ1-4,TRBV25-1,NA,TGTGCCACCAAGAGGGATTTTGGGTTGAATGAAAAACTGTTTTTT,CATKRDFGLNEKLFF
NA,TRBJ1-4,TRBV18,many,TGTGCCAGCTCACGTTTGGAGAGTCAGGGACTGTTTTTT,CASSRLESQGLFF
TRBD2,TRBJ2-4,TRBV12-3/TRBV12-4,NA,TGTGCCAGCAGCAGGGAGGGCTTGGACAAAAACATTCAGTACTTC,CASSREGLDKNIQYF